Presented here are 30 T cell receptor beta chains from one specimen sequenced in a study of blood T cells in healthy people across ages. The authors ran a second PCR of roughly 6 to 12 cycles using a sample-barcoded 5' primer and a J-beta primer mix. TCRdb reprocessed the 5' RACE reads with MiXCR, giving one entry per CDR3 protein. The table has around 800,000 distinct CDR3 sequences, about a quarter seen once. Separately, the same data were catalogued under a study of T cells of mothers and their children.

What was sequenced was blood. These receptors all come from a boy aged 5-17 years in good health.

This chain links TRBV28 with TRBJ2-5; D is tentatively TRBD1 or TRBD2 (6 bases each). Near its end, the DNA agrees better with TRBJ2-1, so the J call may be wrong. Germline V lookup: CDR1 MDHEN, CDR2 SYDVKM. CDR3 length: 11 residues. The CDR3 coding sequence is TGTGCCAGCAACCCCGGGGGCGAGCAGTTCTTC. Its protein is CASNPGGEQFF.

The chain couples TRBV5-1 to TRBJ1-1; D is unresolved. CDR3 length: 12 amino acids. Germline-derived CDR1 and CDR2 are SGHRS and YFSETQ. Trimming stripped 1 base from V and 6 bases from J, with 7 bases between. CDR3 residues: CASSLLGSEAFF. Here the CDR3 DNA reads TGCGCCAGCAGCTTGTTAGGATCTGAAGCTTTCTTT.

As DNA, the CDR3 is TGTGCCAGCAGCCCCCCAGCGGGGCCCTACGAGCAGTACTTC. Translating gives CASSPPAGPYEQYF. This chain uses TRBV2 with TRBJ2-7; 7 bases agree with TRBD2. The CDR3 runs to 14 residues. CDR1 SNHLY and CDR2 FYNNEI come from the germline V gene. The trim removed 6 bases at V and 2 bases at J, leaving 7 bases unmatched.

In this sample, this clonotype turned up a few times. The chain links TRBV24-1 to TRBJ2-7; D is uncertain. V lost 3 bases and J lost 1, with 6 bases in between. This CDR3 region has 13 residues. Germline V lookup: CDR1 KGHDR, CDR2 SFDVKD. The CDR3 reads CATSDDTSYEQYF. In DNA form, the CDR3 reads TGTGCCACCAGTGATGACACTTCCTACGAGCAGTACTTC.

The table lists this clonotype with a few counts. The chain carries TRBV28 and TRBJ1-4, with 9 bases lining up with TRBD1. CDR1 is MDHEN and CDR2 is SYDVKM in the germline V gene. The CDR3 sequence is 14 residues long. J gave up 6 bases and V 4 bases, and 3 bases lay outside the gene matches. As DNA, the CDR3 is TGTGCCAGCAGTTCTGGACAGGGGTATGAAAAACTGTTTTTT. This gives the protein CASSSGQGYEKLFF.

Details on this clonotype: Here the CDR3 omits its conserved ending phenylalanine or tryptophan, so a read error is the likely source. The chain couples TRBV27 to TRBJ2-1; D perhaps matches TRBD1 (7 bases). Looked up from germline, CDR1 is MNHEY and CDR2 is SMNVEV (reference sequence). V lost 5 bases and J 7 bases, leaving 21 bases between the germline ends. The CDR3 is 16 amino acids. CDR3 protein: CASSPLTGRFPNEQFL. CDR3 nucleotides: TGTGCCAGCAGTCCCCTGACAGGGAGGTTCCCAAATGAGCAGTTCCTC.

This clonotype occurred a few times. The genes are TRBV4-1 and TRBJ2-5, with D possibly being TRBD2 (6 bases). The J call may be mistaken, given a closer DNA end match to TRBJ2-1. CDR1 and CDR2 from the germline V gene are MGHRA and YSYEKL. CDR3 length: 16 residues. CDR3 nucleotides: TGCGCCAGCAGCCAAGAGGGGAAGGAGACGGCGGGAAAGCAGTTCTTC. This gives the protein CASSQEGKETAGKQFF.

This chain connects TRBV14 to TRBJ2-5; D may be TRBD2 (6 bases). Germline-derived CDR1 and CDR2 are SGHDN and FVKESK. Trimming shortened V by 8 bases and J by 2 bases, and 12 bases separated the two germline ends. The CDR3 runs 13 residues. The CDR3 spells CASQEGNQETQYF. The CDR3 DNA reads TGTGCCAGCCAGGAGGGAAATCAAGAGACCCAGTACTTC.

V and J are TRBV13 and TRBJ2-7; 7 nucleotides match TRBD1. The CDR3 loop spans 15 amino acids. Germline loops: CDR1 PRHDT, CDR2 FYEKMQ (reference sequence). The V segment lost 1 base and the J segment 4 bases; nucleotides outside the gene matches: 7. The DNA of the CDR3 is TGTGCCAGCAGCTTAGCGACAGGGACCCTTTACGAGCAGTACTTC. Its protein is CASSLATGTLYEQYF.

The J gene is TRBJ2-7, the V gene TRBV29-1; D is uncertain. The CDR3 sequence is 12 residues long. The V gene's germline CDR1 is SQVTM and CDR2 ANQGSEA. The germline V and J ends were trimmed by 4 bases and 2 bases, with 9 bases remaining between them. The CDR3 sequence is CSVGHGTYEQYF. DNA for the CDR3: TGCAGCGTTGGTCACGGAACCTACGAGCAGTACTTC.

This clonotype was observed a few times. The CDR3 reads CASSFGAGRGSYNEQFF. CDR3 bases: TGTGCCAGCAGTTTCGGTGCGGGGCGGGGTTCCTACAATGAGCAGTTCTTC. The chain links TRBV12-3 or TRBV12-4 to TRBJ2-1, with D possibly being TRBD2 (6 bases). Deletions cut 3 bases from V and 1 base from J, with 16 bases between. CDR3 length: 17 amino acids.

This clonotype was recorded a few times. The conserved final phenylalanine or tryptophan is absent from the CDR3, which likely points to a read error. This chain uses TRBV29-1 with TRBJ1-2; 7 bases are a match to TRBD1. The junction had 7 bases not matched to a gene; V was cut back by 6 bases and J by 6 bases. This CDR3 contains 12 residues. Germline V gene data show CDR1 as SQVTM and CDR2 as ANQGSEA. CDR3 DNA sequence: TGCAGCGTGGTAGGACAGGCTAATGGCTACACCCTC. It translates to CSVVGQANGYTL.

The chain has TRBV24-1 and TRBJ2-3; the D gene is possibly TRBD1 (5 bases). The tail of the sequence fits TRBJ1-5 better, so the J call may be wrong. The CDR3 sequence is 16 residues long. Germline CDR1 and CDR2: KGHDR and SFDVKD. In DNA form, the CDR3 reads TGTGCCACCAGTGACATCGACAGAAGAGGTTCAGATACGCAGCATTTT. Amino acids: CATSDIDRRGSDTQHF.

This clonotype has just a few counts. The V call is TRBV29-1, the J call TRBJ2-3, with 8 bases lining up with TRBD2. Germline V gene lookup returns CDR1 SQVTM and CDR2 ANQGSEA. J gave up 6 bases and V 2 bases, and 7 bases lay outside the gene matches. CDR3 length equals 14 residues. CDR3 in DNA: TGCAGCGTTGAAAGACGGGGGGGCCCGGATACGCAGTATTTT. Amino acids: CSVERRGGPDTQYF.

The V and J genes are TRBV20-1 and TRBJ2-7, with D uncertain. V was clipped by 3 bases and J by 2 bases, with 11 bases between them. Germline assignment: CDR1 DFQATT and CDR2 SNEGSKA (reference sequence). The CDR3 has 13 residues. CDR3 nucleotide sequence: TGCAGTGCTAGGACGATTGGAACCTACGAGCAGTACTTC. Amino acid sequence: CSARTIGTYEQYF.

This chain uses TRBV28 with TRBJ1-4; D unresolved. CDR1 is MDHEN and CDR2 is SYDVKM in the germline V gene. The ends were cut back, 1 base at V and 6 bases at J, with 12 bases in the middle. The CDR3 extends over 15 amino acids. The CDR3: CASSLSEEGDEKLFF. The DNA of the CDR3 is TGTGCCAGCAGTTTATCCGAGGAGGGAGATGAAAAACTGTTTTTT.

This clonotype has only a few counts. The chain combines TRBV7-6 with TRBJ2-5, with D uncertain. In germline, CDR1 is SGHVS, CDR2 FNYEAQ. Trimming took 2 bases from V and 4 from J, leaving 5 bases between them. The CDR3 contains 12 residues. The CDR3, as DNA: TGTGCCAGCAGCTTATTGACAGAGACCCAGTACTTC. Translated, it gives CASSLLTETQYF.

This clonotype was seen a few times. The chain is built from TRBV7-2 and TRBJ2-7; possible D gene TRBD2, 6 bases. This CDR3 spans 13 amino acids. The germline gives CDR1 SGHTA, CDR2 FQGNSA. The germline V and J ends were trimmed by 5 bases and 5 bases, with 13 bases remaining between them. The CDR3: CASSPEWGDEQYF. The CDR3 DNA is TGTGCCAGCAGCCCCGAGTGGGGGGACGAGCAGTACTTC.

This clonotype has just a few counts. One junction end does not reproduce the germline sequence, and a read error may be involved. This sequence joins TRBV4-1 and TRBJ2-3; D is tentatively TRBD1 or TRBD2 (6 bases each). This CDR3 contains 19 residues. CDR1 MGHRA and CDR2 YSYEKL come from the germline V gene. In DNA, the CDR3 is TGCGCCAGCAGCCAAGTAAGGGGGGTACAGCGCCGGAGCATAGATACGCAGTATTTT. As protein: CASSQVRGVQRRSIDTQYF.

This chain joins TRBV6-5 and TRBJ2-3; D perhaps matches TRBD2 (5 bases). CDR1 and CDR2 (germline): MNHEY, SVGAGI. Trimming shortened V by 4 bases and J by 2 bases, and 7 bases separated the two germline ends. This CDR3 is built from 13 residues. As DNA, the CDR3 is TGTGCCAGCAGTTGGGGAGACACAGATACGCAGTATTTT. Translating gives CASSWGDTDTQYF.

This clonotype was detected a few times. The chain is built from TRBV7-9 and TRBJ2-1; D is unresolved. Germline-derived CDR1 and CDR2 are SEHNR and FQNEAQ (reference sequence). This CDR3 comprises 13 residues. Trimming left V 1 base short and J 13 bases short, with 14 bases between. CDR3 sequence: CASSLGLAETQFF. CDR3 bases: TGTGCCAGCAGCTTAGGCCTGGCTGAGACCCAGTTCTTC. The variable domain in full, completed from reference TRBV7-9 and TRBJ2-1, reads DTGVSQNPRHKITKRGQNVTFRCDPISEHNRLYWYRQTLGQGPEFLTYFQNEAQLEKSRLLSDRFSAERPKGSFSTLEIQRTEQGDSAMYLCASSLGLAETQFFGPGTRLTVL.

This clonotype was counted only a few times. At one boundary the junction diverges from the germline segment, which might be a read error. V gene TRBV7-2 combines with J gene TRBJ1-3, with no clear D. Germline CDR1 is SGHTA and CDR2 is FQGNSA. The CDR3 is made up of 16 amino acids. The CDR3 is CASSLETTQRGNTRYF. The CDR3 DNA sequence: TGTGCCAGCAGCTTGGAGACCACTCAGAGAGGAAACACCAGATATTTT.

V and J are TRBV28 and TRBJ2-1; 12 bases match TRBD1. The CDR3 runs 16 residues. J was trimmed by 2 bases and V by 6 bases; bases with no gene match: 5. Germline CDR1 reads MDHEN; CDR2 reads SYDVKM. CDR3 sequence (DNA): TGTGCCAGCAGAGCCGGGACAGGGGGCGCCTACAATGAGCAGTTCTTC. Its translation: CASRAGTGGAYNEQFF.

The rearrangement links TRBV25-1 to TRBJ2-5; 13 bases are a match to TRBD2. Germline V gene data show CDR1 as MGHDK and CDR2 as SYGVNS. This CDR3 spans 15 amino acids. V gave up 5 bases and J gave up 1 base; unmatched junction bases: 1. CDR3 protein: CASSTSGGGQETQYF. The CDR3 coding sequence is TGTGCCAGCAGTACTAGCGGGGGGGGCCAAGAGACCCAGTACTTC.

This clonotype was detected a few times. In DNA form, the CDR3 reads TGTGCCACCAGCAGAGGACAGGGGAACACCGGGGAGCTGTTTTTT. Protein: CATSRGQGNTGELFF. The rearrangement links TRBV15 to TRBJ2-2, with 7 bases that match TRBD1. Germline V CDR1 and CDR2: LNHNV, YYDKDF (reference sequence). The V gene end was trimmed by 1 base and the J gene end by 1 base; junction bases not matched to a gene: 0. The CDR3 is 15 amino acids.

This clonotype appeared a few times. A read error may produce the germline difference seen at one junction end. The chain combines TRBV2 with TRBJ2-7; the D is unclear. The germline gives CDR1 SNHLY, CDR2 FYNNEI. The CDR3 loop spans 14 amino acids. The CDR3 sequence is CGSTLPADRYEQYF. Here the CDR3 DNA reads TGTGGCAGCACCCTACCGGCAGACCGCTACGAGCAGTACTTC.

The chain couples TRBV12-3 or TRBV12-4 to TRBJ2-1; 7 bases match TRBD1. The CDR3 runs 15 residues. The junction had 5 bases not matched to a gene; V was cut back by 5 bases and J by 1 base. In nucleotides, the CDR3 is TGTGCCAGCAGTGCAAACAGGGGATCCTACAATGAGCAGTTCTTC. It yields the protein CASSANRGSYNEQFF.

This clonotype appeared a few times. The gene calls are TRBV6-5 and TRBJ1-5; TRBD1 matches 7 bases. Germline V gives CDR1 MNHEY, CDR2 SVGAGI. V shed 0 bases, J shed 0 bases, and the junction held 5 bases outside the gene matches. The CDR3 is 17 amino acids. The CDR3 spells CASSYSPGGYSNQPQHF. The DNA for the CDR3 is TGTGCCAGCAGTTACTCGCCAGGGGGTTATAGCAATCAGCCCCAGCATTTT.

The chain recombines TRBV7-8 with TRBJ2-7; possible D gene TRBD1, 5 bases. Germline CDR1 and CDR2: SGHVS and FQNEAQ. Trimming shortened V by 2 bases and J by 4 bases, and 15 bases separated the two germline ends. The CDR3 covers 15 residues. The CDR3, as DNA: TGTGCCAGCAGCTTACAGGGCGCACTGAATTACGAGCAGTACTTC. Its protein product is CASSLQGALNYEQYF. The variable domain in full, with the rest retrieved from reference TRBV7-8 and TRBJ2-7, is GAGVSQSPRYKVAKRGQDVALRCDPISGHVSLFWYQQALGQGPEFLTYFQNEAQLDKSGLPSDRFFAERPEGSVSTLKIQRTQQEDSAVYLCASSLQGALNYEQYFGPGTRLTVT.

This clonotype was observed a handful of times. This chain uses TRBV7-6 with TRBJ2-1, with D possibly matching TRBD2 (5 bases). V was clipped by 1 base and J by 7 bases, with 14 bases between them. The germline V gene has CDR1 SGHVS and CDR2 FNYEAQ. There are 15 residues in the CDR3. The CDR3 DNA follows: TGTGCCAGCAGCTTAGGTAGCTCGCCGGGAAATGAGCAGTTCTTC. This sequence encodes CASSLGSSPGNEQFF.